These T cell receptor beta chains were read from a single sample in a study of cytomegalovirus exposure and HLA in healthy donors. Sequenced by immunoSEQ multiplex PCR; TCRdb stores in-frame clones only, minus some. The sample has more than 150,000 clones, about 88% seen once; the top ten hold more than 0.2%. The sequencing input was PBMCs. These receptors all come from a girl under three years old in good health and CMV-seronegative. The CDR3 runs from the conserved cysteine through the conserved F or W. D genes are given only for firm matches. Size is omitted from some rows. Given values are once, few, many or a class for expanded clones.

j_gene: TRBJ1-1
d_gene: .
abundance: once
v_gene: TRBV7-3
CDR3aa: CASSLTGGTEAFF
CDR3nt: TGTGCCAGCAGCTTAACAGGGGGCACTGAAGCTTTCTTT

j_gene: TRBJ2-7
d_gene: TRBD1
abundance: .
v_gene: TRBV11-2
CDR3aa: CASSTQTGFPYEQYF
CDR3nt: TGTGCCAGCAGCACGCAGACAGGGTTCCCCTACGAGCAGTACTTC

j_gene: TRBJ2-2
d_gene: .
abundance: .
v_gene: TRBV7-9
CDR3aa: CASSFPRASGELFF
CDR3nt: TGTGCCAGCAGCTTTCCGCGGGCGTCCGGGGAGCTGTTTTTT

j_gene: TRBJ2-1
d_gene: .
abundance: .
v_gene: TRBV6-1
CDR3aa: CASTEREHEQFF
CDR3nt: TGTGCCAGCACGGAACGGGAGCATGAGCAGTTCTTC

j_gene: TRBJ2-3
d_gene: .
abundance: .
v_gene: TRBV30
CDR3aa: CAWSAGHYTDTQYF
CDR3nt: TGTGCCTGGAGTGCGGGACACTACACAGATACGCAGTATTTT

j_gene: TRBJ1-2
d_gene: .
abundance: .
v_gene: TRBV9
CDR3aa: CASSVTGYGYTF
CDR3nt: TGTGCCAGCAGCGTAACAGGCTATGGCTACACCTTC

j_gene: TRBJ2-3
d_gene: TRBD1
abundance: .
v_gene: TRBV9
CDR3aa: CASSVATRDRGRTDTQYF
CDR3nt: TGTGCCAGCAGCGTAGCCACAAGGGACAGGGGAAGAACAGATACGCAGTATTTT

j_gene: TRBJ2-7
d_gene: .
abundance: .
v_gene: TRBV4-2
CDR3aa: CASSQEGGAQYF
CDR3nt: TGTGCCAGCAGCCAAGAAGGGGGGGCGCAGTACTTC

j_gene: TRBJ2-1
d_gene: .
abundance: .
v_gene: TRBV1
CDR3aa: CTSSQDREGLADGGYNEQFF
CDR3nt: TGCACCAGCAGCCAAGATCGGGAGGGTCTAGCGGACGGGGGGTACAATGAGCAGTTCTTC

j_gene: TRBJ2-1
d_gene: .
abundance: .
v_gene: TRBV4-3
CDR3aa: CASSQGVAGILTYNEQFF
CDR3nt: TGCGCCAGCAGCCAAGGGGTGGCGGGCATTCTTACCTACAATGAGCAGTTCTTC

j_gene: TRBJ2-2
d_gene: TRBD2
abundance: .
v_gene: TRBV4-3
CDR3aa: CASSQMAGGLHGELFF
CDR3nt: TGCGCCAGCAGCCAAATGGCGGGAGGGCTGCACGGGGAGCTGTTTTTT

j_gene: TRBJ1-2
d_gene: .
abundance: .
v_gene: TRBV2
CDR3aa: CASSVGGVYGYTF
CDR3nt: TGTGCCAGCAGTGTGGGGGGGGTCTATGGCTACACCTTC

j_gene: TRBJ1-2
d_gene: .
abundance: once
v_gene: TRBV19
CDR3aa: CASTDSRIPNYGYTF
CDR3nt: TGTGCCAGTACGGACAGCAGGATTCCTAACTATGGCTACACCTTC

j_gene: TRBJ2-5
d_gene: TRBD2
abundance: .
v_gene: TRBV5-6
CDR3aa: CASSPGGGGAQETQYF
CDR3nt: TGTGCCAGCAGCCCCGGGGGCGGGGGGGCCCAAGAGACCCAGTACTTC

j_gene: TRBJ2-7
d_gene: TRBD2
abundance: .
v_gene: TRBV14
CDR3aa: CASSQATSGEQYF
CDR3nt: TGTGCCAGCAGCCAAGCAACTAGCGGCGAGCAGTACTTC

j_gene: TRBJ1-1
d_gene: .
abundance: .
v_gene: TRBV19
CDR3aa: CASSIRGMNTEAFF
CDR3nt: TGTGCCAGTAGTATAAGGGGTATGAACACTGAGGCTTTCTTT

j_gene: TRBJ1-4
d_gene: .
abundance: .
v_gene: TRBV6-1
CDR3aa: CASRTTGRNEKLFF
CDR3nt: TGTGCCAGCAGAACGACGGGTCGTAATGAAAAACTGTTTTTT

j_gene: TRBJ2-5
d_gene: .
abundance: once
v_gene: TRBV30
CDR3aa: CAWSVVGGETQYF
CDR3nt: TGTGCCTGGAGTGTGGTGGGGGGAGAGACCCAGTACTTC

j_gene: TRBJ2-5
d_gene: TRBD2
abundance: once
v_gene: TRBV6-1
CDR3aa: CASSLRLAKQETQYF
CDR3nt: TGTGCCAGCAGTCTTAGACTAGCGAAACAAGAGACCCAGTACTTC

j_gene: TRBJ2-7
d_gene: TRBD1
abundance: once
v_gene: TRBV19
CDR3aa: CASSLTGVYYEQYF
CDR3nt: TGTGCCAGTAGCCTGACAGGGGTCTACTACGAGCAGTACTTC

j_gene: TRBJ1-2
d_gene: .
abundance: .
v_gene: TRBV19
CDR3aa: CASSILRVRHYGYTF
CDR3nt: TGTGCCAGTAGTATTCTCCGGGTCCGCCACTATGGCTACACCTTC